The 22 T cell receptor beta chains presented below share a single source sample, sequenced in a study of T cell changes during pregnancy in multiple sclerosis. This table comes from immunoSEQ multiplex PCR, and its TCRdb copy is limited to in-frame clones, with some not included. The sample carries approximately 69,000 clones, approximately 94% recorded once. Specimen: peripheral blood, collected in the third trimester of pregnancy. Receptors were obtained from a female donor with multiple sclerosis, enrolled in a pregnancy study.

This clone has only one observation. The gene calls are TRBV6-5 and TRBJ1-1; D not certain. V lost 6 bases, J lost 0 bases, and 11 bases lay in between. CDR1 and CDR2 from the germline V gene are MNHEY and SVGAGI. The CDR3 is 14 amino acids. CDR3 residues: CASRRRGMNTEAFF. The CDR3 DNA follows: TGTGCCAGCAGGAGAAGAGGGATGAACACTGAAGCTTTCTTT.

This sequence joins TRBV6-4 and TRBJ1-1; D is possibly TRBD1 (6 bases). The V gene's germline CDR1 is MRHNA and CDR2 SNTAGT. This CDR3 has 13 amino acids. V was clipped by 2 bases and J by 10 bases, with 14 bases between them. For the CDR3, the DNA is TGTGCCAGCAGTGACCGAATACAGGGAATAGCTTTCTTT. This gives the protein CASSDRIQGIAFF.

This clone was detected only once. This CDR3 is CASSGRDRGEAFF. Written as DNA, the CDR3 is TGTGCCAGCAGCGGGAGGGACAGGGGTGAAGCTTTCTTT. The V call is TRBV5-6, the J call TRBJ1-1; 10 bases line up with TRBD1. This CDR3 region has 13 residues. The V and J ends lost 4 bases and 7 bases, in that order; junction bases with no gene match: 4. The germline gives CDR1 SGHDT, CDR2 YYEEEE.

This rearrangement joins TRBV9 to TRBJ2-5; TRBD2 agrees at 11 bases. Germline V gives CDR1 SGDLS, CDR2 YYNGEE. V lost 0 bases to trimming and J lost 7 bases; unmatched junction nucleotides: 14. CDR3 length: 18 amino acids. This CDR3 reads CASSVAGASGGQRATQYF. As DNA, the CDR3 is TGTGCCAGCAGCGTAGCTGGGGCTAGCGGGGGGCAGAGGGCGACCCAGTACTTC.

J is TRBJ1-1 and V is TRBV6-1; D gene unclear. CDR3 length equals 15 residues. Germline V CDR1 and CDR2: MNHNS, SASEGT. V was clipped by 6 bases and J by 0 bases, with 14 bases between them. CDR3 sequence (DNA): TGTGCCAGCAGCCTAGCTCCTCAGGTGAACACTGAAGCTTTCTTT. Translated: CASSLAPQVNTEAFF.

CDR3 sequence (DNA): TGCGCCAGCAGCCCCCTAGCGGCGTCGGAGACCCAGTACTTC. Its protein product is CASSPLAASETQYF. The V call is TRBV5-1, the J call TRBJ2-5; 7 nucleotides line up with TRBD2. This CDR3 comprises 14 residues. CDR1 and CDR2 (germline): SGHRS, YFSETQ. J gave up 5 bases and V 4 bases, and 8 bases lay outside the gene matches.

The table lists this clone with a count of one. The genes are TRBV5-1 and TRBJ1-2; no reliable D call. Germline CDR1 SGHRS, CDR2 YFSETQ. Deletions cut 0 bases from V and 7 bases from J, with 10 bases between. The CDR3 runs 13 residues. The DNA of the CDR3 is TGCGCCAGCAGCTTGGAAGCAAGAAGTGGCTACACCTTC. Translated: CASSLEARSGYTF.

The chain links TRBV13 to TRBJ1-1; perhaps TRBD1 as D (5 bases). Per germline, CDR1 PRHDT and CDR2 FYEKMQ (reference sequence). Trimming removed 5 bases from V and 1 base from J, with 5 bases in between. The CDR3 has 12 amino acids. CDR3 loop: CASSQGNTEAFF. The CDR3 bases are TGTGCCAGCAGCCAGGGGAACACTGAAGCTTTCTTT.

CDR3 bases: TGTGCCAGTGCTAAATCGGCCTCGCTAGGGGATCAGCCCCAGCATTTT. Translating gives CASAKSASLGDQPQHF. The chain employs TRBV7-8 and TRBJ1-5, with D perhaps TRBD1 (5 bases). This CDR3 has 16 amino acids. Germline CDR1 and CDR2: SGHVS and FQNEAQ. Trimming left V 9 bases short and J 5 bases short, with 23 bases between.

The CDR3 DNA sequence: TGTGCCAGCGCAGCGACAGGGTTCGCCGGGGAGCTGTTTTTT. Its translation: CASAATGFAGELFF. The chain carries TRBV2 and TRBJ2-2, with TRBD1 matching 7 bases. With 8 bases clipped from V and 6 bases from J, the junction kept 9 bases outside the gene matches. The CDR3 has 14 amino acids. Germline V lookup: CDR1 SNHLY, CDR2 FYNNEI.

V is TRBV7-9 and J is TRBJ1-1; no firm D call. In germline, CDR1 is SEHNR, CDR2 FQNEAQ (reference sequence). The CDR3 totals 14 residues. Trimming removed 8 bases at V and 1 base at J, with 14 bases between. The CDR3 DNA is TGTGCCAGCCGTTACGAGGCCTCGAACACTGAAGCTTTCTTT. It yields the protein CASRYEASNTEAFF.

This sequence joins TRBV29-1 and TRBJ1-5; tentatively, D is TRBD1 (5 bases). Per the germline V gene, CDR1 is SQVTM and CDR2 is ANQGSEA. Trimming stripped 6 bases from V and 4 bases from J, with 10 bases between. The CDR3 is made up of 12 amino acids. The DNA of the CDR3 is TGCAGCGTCGGGGGGTCGAATCAGCCCCAGCATTTT. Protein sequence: CSVGGSNQPQHF. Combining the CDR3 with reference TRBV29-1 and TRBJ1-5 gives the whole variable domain SAVISQKPSRDICQRGTSLTIQCQVDSQVTMMFWYRQQPGQSLTLIATANQGSEATYESGFVIDKFPISRPNLTFSTLTVSNMSPEDSSIYLCSVGGSNQPQHFGDGTRLSIL.

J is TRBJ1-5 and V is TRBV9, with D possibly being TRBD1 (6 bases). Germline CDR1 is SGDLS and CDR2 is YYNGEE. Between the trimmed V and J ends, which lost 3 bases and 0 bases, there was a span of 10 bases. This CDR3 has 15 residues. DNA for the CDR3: TGTGCCAGCAGCGCCGGGACAAATAGCAATCAGCCCCAGCATTTT. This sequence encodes CASSAGTNSNQPQHF.

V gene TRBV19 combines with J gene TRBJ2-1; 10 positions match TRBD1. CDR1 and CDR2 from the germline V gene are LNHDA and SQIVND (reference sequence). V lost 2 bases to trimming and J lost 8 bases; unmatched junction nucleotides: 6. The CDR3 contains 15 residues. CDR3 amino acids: CASSISATGGDEQFF. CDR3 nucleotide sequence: TGTGCCAGTAGTATATCTGCGACAGGGGGCGATGAGCAGTTCTTC.

CDR3 bases: TGTGCCAGCAGCTTAACGACTGATGGCTACACCTTC. This encodes CASSLTTDGYTF. This sequence joins TRBV7-2 and TRBJ1-2; D unclear. Germline CDR1 is SGHTA and CDR2 is FQGNSA. The length of the CDR3 is 12 residues. Trimming pared 2 bases from V and 6 bases from J, leaving 7 bases between.

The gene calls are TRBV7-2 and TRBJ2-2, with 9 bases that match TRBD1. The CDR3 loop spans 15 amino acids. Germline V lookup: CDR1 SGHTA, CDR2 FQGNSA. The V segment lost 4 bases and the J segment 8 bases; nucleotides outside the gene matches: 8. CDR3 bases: TGTGCCAGCAGCTCACCGGGACAGGGAACGGGGGAGCTGTTTTTT. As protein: CASSSPGQGTGELFF.

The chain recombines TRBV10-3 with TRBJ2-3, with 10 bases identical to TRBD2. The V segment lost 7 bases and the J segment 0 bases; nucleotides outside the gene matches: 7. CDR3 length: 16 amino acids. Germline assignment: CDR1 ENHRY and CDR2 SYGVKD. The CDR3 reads CAITERGGLSTDTQYF. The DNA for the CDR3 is TGTGCCATCACAGAGCGGGGGGGCCTAAGCACAGATACGCAGTATTTT.

The CDR3 region is CASSRGAFDNEQFF. The CDR3 DNA follows: TGCGCCAGCAGCCGCGGTGCCTTTGACAATGAGCAGTTCTTC. The chain joins TRBV4-3 to TRBJ2-1; D not resolved. The CDR3 spans 14 residues. Germline CDR1 and CDR2: LGHNA and YSLEER. V was pared by 4 bases and J by 5 bases, with 12 bases between.

In DNA, the CDR3 is TGTGCCAGCAGCTTCCAGGGGGCGAATGAGCAGTTCTTC. The encoded protein is CASSFQGANEQFF. The rearrangement uses TRBV5-6 and TRBJ2-1, with 8 bases that match TRBD1. The V segment lost 2 bases and the J segment 7 bases; nucleotides outside the gene matches: 2. CDR3 length: 13 amino acids. CDR1 SGHDT and CDR2 YYEEEE come from the germline V gene.

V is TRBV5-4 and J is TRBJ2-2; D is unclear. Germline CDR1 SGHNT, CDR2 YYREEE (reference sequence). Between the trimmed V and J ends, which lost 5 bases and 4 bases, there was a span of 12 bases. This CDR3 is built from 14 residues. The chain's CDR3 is CASRERERTGELFF. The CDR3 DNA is TGTGCCAGCAGGGAGAGAGAGCGCACCGGGGAGCTGTTTTTT.

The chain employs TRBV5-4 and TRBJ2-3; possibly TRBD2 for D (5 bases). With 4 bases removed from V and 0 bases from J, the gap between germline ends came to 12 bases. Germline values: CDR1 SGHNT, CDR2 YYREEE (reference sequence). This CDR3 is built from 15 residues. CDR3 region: CASSHDYTSTDTQYF. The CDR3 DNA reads TGTGCCAGCAGCCATGACTACACTAGCACAGATACGCAGTATTTT.

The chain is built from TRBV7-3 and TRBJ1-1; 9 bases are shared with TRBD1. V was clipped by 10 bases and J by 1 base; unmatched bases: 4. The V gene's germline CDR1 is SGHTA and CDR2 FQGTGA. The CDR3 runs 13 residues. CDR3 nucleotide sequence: TGTGCCACTGCGGGACAGGGGAACACTGAAGCTTTCTTT. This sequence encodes CATAGQGNTEAFF.